This T cell receptor (beta chain) emerged from a study of T-cell memory formation after mild COVID-19. This CDR3 is 17 amino acids long. V lost 4 bases to trimming and J lost 4 bases; unmatched junction nucleotides: 13. CDR1 is SGHRS, CDR2 YFSETQ, per germline. This clonotype was seen more than once but under ten times. Using its own MiXCR run on the 5' RACE reads, TCRdb lists one record per CDR3 protein. This sample has 45,000 to 65,000 distinct CDR3 sequences; around 9.7% occur once, and the top ten carry over 9.5%. The origin of this receptor is an adult woman who had mild COVID-19 (a few samples of this study predate the infection). Cell type and time point are not known. Sequencing was performed on PBMCs or a T cell subset sorted from them (not recorded which). The V gene is TRBV5-1, the J gene TRBJ2-7; the match to TRBD2 covers 11 bases. The CDR3 sequence is CASSLVAGGPGTYEQYF. CDR3 DNA sequence: TGCGCCAGCAGCCTTGTAGCGGGAGGGCCGGGGACGTACGAGCAGTACTTC.